Below, 22 T cell receptor beta chains from the same sample are listed, as sequenced in a study of T cell responses to AZD1222 COVID-19 vaccine. Only in-frame clones appear in the TCRdb table, and some are missing; sequencing was by immunoSEQ multiplex PCR. The sample has about 180,000 clones; over 75% are singletons. The starting material was peripheral blood, obtained on day 0 of AZD1222 vaccination. Receptor source: an adult in good health.

The genes are TRBV19 and TRBJ1-1, with D possibly matching TRBD1 (6 bases). Deletions cut 1 base from V and 0 bases from J, with 12 bases between. The CDR3 has 16 residues. Germline loops: CDR1 LNHDA, CDR2 SQIVND (reference sequence). The CDR3 here is CASSIGVGQLNTEAFF. CDR3 nucleotides: TGTGCCAGTAGTATAGGAGTTGGACAGCTGAACACTGAAGCTTTCTTT.

The rearrangement uses TRBV10-3 and TRBJ2-7, with D perhaps TRBD1 (5 bases). From germline, CDR1 is ENHRY and CDR2 SYGVKD. V was trimmed by 11 bases and J by 1 base, leaving 18 bases between them. This CDR3 spans 14 amino acids. In DNA, the CDR3 is TGTGCCGCACAAATGACAGCAGAATCCTACGAGCAGTACTTC. Its translation is CAAQMTAESYEQYF.

The rearrangement uses TRBV7-9 and TRBJ1-2; 8 nucleotides line up with TRBD1. J was trimmed by 10 bases and V by 4 bases; bases with no gene match: 11. The germline gives CDR1 SEHNR, CDR2 FQNEAQ (reference sequence). This CDR3 has 14 amino acids. In DNA form, the CDR3 reads TGTGCCAGCAGCTGGACAGGGTTTGATTCGGACTACACCTTC. It codes for CASSWTGFDSDYTF.

V usage is TRBV5-1 and J usage is TRBJ2-3; TRBD1 agrees at 7 bases. The CDR3 consists of 15 residues. From germline, CDR1 is SGHRS and CDR2 YFSETQ. V shed 2 bases and J 4 bases; nucleotides not matched to a gene: 7. CDR3 in DNA: TGCGCCAGCAGCTTACAGGGGATCGGTCCAGATACGCAGTATTTT. As protein: CASSLQGIGPDTQYF.

The rearrangement uses TRBV7-2 and TRBJ1-6; D may be TRBD1 (5 bases). Germline values: CDR1 SGHTA, CDR2 FQGNSA. CDR3 size: 12 residues. V lost 5 bases and J lost 9, with 8 bases in between. This CDR3 is CASSGRASPLHF. The CDR3 region has the DNA TGTGCCAGCAGCGGCAGGGCTTCACCCCTCCACTTT.

The rearrangement links TRBV29-1 to TRBJ2-3; D is tentatively TRBD1 or TRBD2 (5 bases each). CDR1 is SQVTM and CDR2 is ANQGSEA in the germline V gene. This CDR3 is built from 14 residues. Between the trimmed V and J ends, which lost 6 bases and 4 bases, there was a span of 17 bases. The CDR3 here is CSVGTAASADTQYF. The CDR3 DNA is TGCAGCGTCGGGACGGCGGCCAGTGCAGATACGCAGTATTTT.

V and J are TRBV2 and TRBJ1-1; 8 bases are a match to TRBD1. Germline CDR1 reads SNHLY; CDR2 reads FYNNEI. CDR3 length equals 15 residues. V shed 0 bases and J 12 bases; nucleotides not matched to a gene: 12. The CDR3: CASSEAEGQAALTFF. CDR3 coding DNA: TGTGCCAGCAGTGAAGCGGAGGGACAGGCAGCTCTGACTTTCTTT. Complete variable domain (other parts from reference TRBV2 and TRBJ1-1): EPEVTQTPSHQVTQMGQEVILRCVPISNHLYFYWYRQILGQKVEFLVSFYNNEISEKSEIFDDQFSVERPDGSNFTLKIRSTKLEDSAMYFCASSEAEGQAALTFFGQGTRLTVV.

The chain uses TRBV9 and TRBJ2-5; D is possibly TRBD1 or TRBD2 (5 bases each). Germline V CDR1 and CDR2: SGDLS, YYNGEE. The CDR3 loop spans 14 amino acids. Trimming took 2 bases from V and 1 from J, leaving 9 bases between them. As DNA, the CDR3 is TGTGCCAGCAGCGTGATGGGGACCCAAGAGACCCAGTACTTC. It specifies CASSVMGTQETQYF.

This clone was seen only a few times. V usage is TRBV13 and J usage is TRBJ1-2; D is unclear. This CDR3 has 13 residues. Trimming pared 5 bases from V and 5 bases from J, leaving 12 bases between. CDR1 is PRHDT, CDR2 FYEKMQ, per germline (reference sequence). The CDR3 DNA reads TGTGCCAGCAGCCAATTTGACGGGTATGGCTACACCTTC. It specifies CASSQFDGYGYTF. The whole variable domain, filled in from reference TRBV13 and TRBJ1-2, reads AAGVIQSPRHLIKEKRETATLKCYPIPRHDTVYWYQQGPGQDPQFLISFYEKMQSDKGSIPDRFSAQQFSDYHSELNMSSLELGDSALYFCASSQFDGYGYTFGSGTRLTVV.

The J gene is TRBJ2-2, the V gene TRBV27; D call uncertain. Trimming removed 0 bases at V and 7 bases at J, with 15 bases between. Germline V gene data show CDR1 as MNHEY and CDR2 as SMNVEV (reference sequence). CDR3 length: 16 amino acids. The CDR3 DNA is TGTGCCAGCAGTTTATCTGGTCCCTCGGGTGGCGGGGAGCTGTTTTTT. Its protein is CASSLSGPSGGGELFF.

This chain links TRBV10-3 with TRBJ1-1, with a possible D match to TRBD1 (6 bases). The CDR3 has 17 residues. Germline V gene sequence: CDR1 ENHRY, CDR2 SYGVKD. V was clipped by 2 bases and J by 4 bases, with 20 bases between them. The CDR3 bases are TGTGCCATCAGTGAGAACAGGGTAGGAAAGGGTTTCACTGAAGCTTTCTTT. It yields the protein CAISENRVGKGFTEAFF.

This clone was seen just once. CDR3 residues: CASSRTGTENTGELFF. CDR3 in DNA: TGTGCCAGCAGCCGCACCGGGACAGAGAACACCGGGGAGCTGTTTTTT. The V call is TRBV11-2, the J call TRBJ2-2; 7 bases align to TRBD1. J was trimmed by 1 base and V by 5 bases; bases with no gene match: 7. The CDR3 totals 16 residues. The germline V gene encodes CDR1 SGHAT and CDR2 FQNNGV.

The rearrangement links TRBV5-6 to TRBJ2-1; 12 bases align to TRBD1. The CDR3 is 14 residues long. Germline-derived CDR1 and CDR2 are SGHDT and YYEEEE. J gave up 8 bases and V 4 bases, and 4 bases lay outside the gene matches. The CDR3 nucleotides are TGTGCCAGCAGCCCCGGGACAGGGGGCGATGAGCAGTTCTTC. Translating gives CASSPGTGGDEQFF.

The chain links TRBV4-1 to TRBJ2-3, with 9 bases identical to TRBD2. CDR3 size: 17 residues. V shed 0 bases, J shed 2 bases, and the junction held 6 bases outside the gene matches. Germline CDR1 reads MGHRA; CDR2 reads YSYEKL. CDR3 DNA: TGCGCCAGCAGCCAAGAGGAGGCTAGCGGGGCCACAGATACGCAGTATTTT. It is translated as CASSQEEASGATDTQYF.

J is TRBJ1-6 and V is TRBV18; no clear D. Germline lookup yields CDR1 KGHSH and CDR2 LQKENI. V lost 6 bases, J lost 6 bases, and 21 bases lay in between. The CDR3 runs 17 residues. In DNA form, the CDR3 reads TGTGCCAGCTCCCCTCCCGTGAGGCCCGGGTTTAATTCACCCCTCCACTTT. The encoded protein is CASSPPVRPGFNSPLHF. Complete variable domain (other parts from reference TRBV18 and TRBJ1-6): NAGVMQNPRHLVRRRGQEARLRCSPMKGHSHVYWYRQLPEEGLKFMVYLQKENIIDESGMPKERFSAEFPKEGPSILRIQQVVRGDSAAYFCASSPPVRPGFNSPLHFGNGTRLTVT.

This sequence joins TRBV3-1 (or the pseudogene TRBV3-2) and TRBJ2-5, with 7 bases lining up with TRBD2. Trimming removed 4 bases from V and 2 bases from J; junction bases left unmatched: 10. Germline V CDR1 and CDR2: LGHDT, YNNKEL (reference sequence). The CDR3 runs 16 residues. The CDR3: CASSPNAGEKQETQYF. In nucleotides, the CDR3 is TGTGCCAGCAGCCCTAATGCGGGGGAGAAACAAGAGACCCAGTACTTC.

The chain links TRBV3-1 (or the pseudogene TRBV3-2) to TRBJ2-6, with D possibly being TRBD2 (5 bases). The CDR3 spans 18 residues. The germline V gene has CDR1 LGHDT and CDR2 YNNKEL (reference sequence). V was trimmed by 3 bases and J by 1 base, leaving 16 bases between them. CDR3 in DNA: TGTGCCAGCAGCCAGGAGGCCACCGTTCTTTCTGGGGCCAACGTCCTGACTTTC. Its protein is CASSQEATVLSGANVLTF.

The genes are TRBV10-3 and TRBJ1-2; 8 nucleotides agree with TRBD1. The CDR3 runs to 14 residues. The germline V gene has CDR1 ENHRY and CDR2 SYGVKD. V lost 6 bases and J lost 5; bases outside the gene matches: 8. CDR3 region: CAIRYQGALYGYTF. The CDR3 DNA reads as TGTGCCATCAGGTATCAGGGGGCCCTGTATGGCTACACCTTC.

This clone came up a few times. The chain recombines TRBV5-1 with TRBJ1-1; D ambiguous. The CDR3 consists of 13 residues. Deletions cut 4 bases from V and 1 base from J, with 8 bases between. Germline loops: CDR1 SGHRS, CDR2 YFSETQ. The CDR3 DNA reads as TGCGCCAGCAGCCGGACTGGGAACACTGAAGCTTTCTTT. Protein product: CASSRTGNTEAFF.

The sample holds a few counts of this clone. This chain connects TRBV29-1 to TRBJ1-2; TRBD1 agrees at 9 bases. Germline lookup yields CDR1 SQVTM and CDR2 ANQGSEA. The CDR3 covers 13 residues. With V trimmed by 3 bases and J by 4 bases, 3 bases remained unmatched. CDR3 DNA sequence: TGCAGCGTTGACCTGACAGGGGGCTATGGCTACACCTTC. This sequence encodes CSVDLTGGYGYTF. Variable domain in full (rest from reference TRBV29-1 and TRBJ1-2): SAVISQKPSRDICQRGTSLTIQCQVDSQVTMMFWYRQQPGQSLTLIATANQGSEATYESGFVIDKFPISRPNLTFSTLTVSNMSPEDSSIYLCSVDLTGGYGYTFGSGTRLTVV.

The chain uses TRBV6-5 and TRBJ2-7; 11 bases match TRBD2. CDR3 size: 15 residues. V lost 6 bases, J lost 1 base, and 5 bases stayed unmatched. Germline V gene lookup returns CDR1 MNHEY and CDR2 SVGAGI. The CDR3 is CASSRTSGGSYEQYV. DNA of the CDR3: TGTGCCAGCAGCCGCACTAGCGGGGGTTCCTACGAGCAGTACGTC.

The CDR3 DNA sequence: TGTGCCAGCAGCCGGGGACAGGGTGACTATGGCTACACCTTC. Its protein product is CASSRGQGDYGYTF. The chain couples TRBV13 to TRBJ1-2; 9 nucleotides line up with TRBD1. The CDR3 runs to 14 residues. CDR1 is PRHDT, CDR2 FYEKMQ, per germline (reference sequence). Losses at the gene ends were 5 bases for V and 3 bases for J; bases not matched to a gene: 4. Together with reference TRBV13 and TRBJ1-2, the CDR3 gives the full variable domain: AAGVIQSPRHLIKEKRETATLKCYPIPRHDTVYWYQQGPGQDPQFLISFYEKMQSDKGSIPDRFSAQQFSDYHSELNMSSLELGDSALYFCASSRGQGDYGYTFGSGTRLTVV.